Below, one T cell receptor (beta chain) is given with its context. Its cognate antigen is unknown. The data belong to a study of cytomegalovirus exposure and HLA in healthy donors. Study results and caveats: Later on, a genetic analysis was performed. It linked a missense variant in DCLRE1C with V- and J-gene trimming of TCR beta. In all likelihood, a cluster of highly shared sequence variants was a sequencing artifact. CMV serostatus was the only recorded immune exposure for donors. Fewer N-insertions than the roughly 650-donor mean were reportedly shown by an Asian-associated ancestry cluster in a later analysis.

V lost 5 bases and J lost 7; bases outside the gene matches: 9. CDR1 MNHNY and CDR2 SVGAGI come from the germline V gene (reference sequence). This CDR3 region has 16 residues. The PCR was carried out with 60 Vbeta primers and 13 Jbeta primers. The assay was immunoSEQ multiplex PCR, and TCRdb's table has in-frame clones only and misses some. The data contain some 180,000 clones, around 70% of them singletons. The material sequenced was PBMCs. The gene calls are TRBV6-6 and TRBJ2-1; TRBD2 matches at 12 bases. The receptor comes from a male donor in good health and CMV-seronegative. CDR3 loop: CASSGEATSGRNEQFF. The CDR3 DNA follows: TGTGCCAGCAGTGGAGAGGCGACTAGCGGGAGAAATGAGCAGTTCTTC.